The 5 T cell receptor beta chains given below trace back to one sample, sequenced in a study of Tregs in tolerant kidney transplant recipients. Sequenced by immunoSEQ multiplex PCR; TCRdb stores in-frame clones only, minus some. The data contain about 240,000 clones, approximately 84% of them singletons. The specimen sequenced was CD4+ T cells from blood. The source is a human donor in good health.

The V gene is TRBV6-1, the J gene TRBJ2-5, with 10 bases that match TRBD1. Germline CDR1 MNHNS, CDR2 SASEGT. J was trimmed by 5 bases and V by 5 bases; bases with no gene match: 2. CDR3 size: 13 residues. The CDR3 sequence: CASSLGQGETQYF. CDR3 bases: TGTGCCAGCAGTTTGGGACAGGGGGAGACCCAGTACTTC.

The chain links TRBV5-1 to TRBJ2-5; D may match TRBD1 or TRBD2 (5 bases each). The V gene lost 7 bases and the J gene lost 5 bases, with 15 bases spanning the gap. Germline V CDR1 and CDR2: SGHRS, YFSETQ. This CDR3 contains 13 residues. The CDR3 sequence: CASGGGPSETQYF. The CDR3 DNA reads TGCGCCAGCGGGGGTGGGCCCTCGGAGACCCAGTACTTC.

The J gene is TRBJ1-2, the V gene TRBV27; 12 bases map to TRBD1. Trimming cost V 6 bases and J 2 bases; bases outside gene matches: 7. This CDR3 comprises 16 residues. Germline-derived CDR1 and CDR2 are MNHEY and SMNVEV (reference sequence). DNA for the CDR3: TGTGCCAGCAGCGAATATGGGACAGGGGGCAACTATGGCTACACCTTC. Translation gives CASSEYGTGGNYGYTF.

The V call is TRBV7-9, the J call TRBJ2-7; 10 nucleotides align to TRBD2. CDR1 and CDR2 from the germline V gene are SEHNR and FQNEAQ (reference sequence). This CDR3 region has 15 residues. V shed 3 bases, J shed 2 bases, and the junction held 4 bases outside the gene matches. The CDR3, as DNA: TGTGCCAGCAGCTTGGCCCTAGCGGGAGCCTACGAGCAGTACTTC. It is translated as CASSLALAGAYEQYF.

The chain combines TRBV10-2 with TRBJ1-1; the match to TRBD1 covers 8 bases. This CDR3 spans 13 amino acids. Germline V lookup: CDR1 WSHSY, CDR2 SAAADI. V was clipped by 5 bases and J by 3 bases; unmatched bases: 2. This CDR3 is CASSQQGDTEAFF. The CDR3 bases are TGCGCCAGCAGTCAACAGGGGGACACTGAAGCTTTCTTT.